The table lists the clone carrying this T cell receptor beta chain with many counts. RNA served as the template for amplifying TCR beta CDR3 regions. Following a first-round RT-PCR that used HTBI primers, a second-round multiplex PCR was carried out. TCRdb analysed the multiplex PCR reads with MiXCR anew, one entry per CDR3 protein. This sample has some 360,000 distinct CDR3 sequences, with roughly 17% found just once. The data stem from a study of Graves' ophthalmopathy and Graves' hyperthyroidism. Overall study context: Peripheral blood was collected at initial diagnosis, before any treatment.

The ends were cut back, 0 bases at V and 3 bases at J, with 18 bases in the middle. The germline gives CDR1 MRHNA, CDR2 SNTAGT. The CDR3 runs to 18 residues. V is TRBV6-4 and J is TRBJ1-5; TRBD1 is a possible D gene (6 bases). What was sequenced was peripheral blood. The receptor was isolated from an adult woman with stable Graves' hyperthyroidism. The CDR3 DNA follows: TGTGCCAGCAGTGACTCCGGCATTAGGGGGAGGGACAATCAGCCCCAGCATTTT. It encodes CASSDSGIRGRDNQPQHF.